This TCR beta chain was profiled in a study of T cells in Graves' hyperthyroidism and ophthalmopathy. Across the study: Peripheral blood was obtained at initial diagnosis, preceding any treatment. Study-level points and caveats: Ophthalmopathy and stable hyperthyroidism were told apart by a 13 V-J model. Most thyroid clonotypes with frequency above 0.001 were detected in blood. Onset of ophthalmopathy came a median roughly 6.4 months after the model predicted it.

The CDR3 is 13 residues long. Germline loops: CDR1 KGHDR, CDR2 SFDVKD. Amplification of TCR beta CDR3 regions was performed using RNA transcripts as template. With the HTBI primer set, the TCR CDR3 went through a first round of RT-PCR. Each CDR3 protein gets one entry after TCRdb re-called the multiplex PCR reads with MiXCR. The table records around 34,000 distinct CDR3 sequences, 52% of them present only once. About this clonotype: Its antigen is not known. At one end, the junction sequence differs from germline, possibly due to a read error.

The rearrangement joins TRBV24-1 to TRBJ2-3, with a tentative D call TRBD1 (6 bases). Sequencing was carried out using blood. The TCR comes from a woman in her forties with Graves' ophthalmopathy. CDR3 sequence: CDTSKGGTDTQYF. The DNA for the CDR3 is TGTGACACCAGCAAGGGGGGCACAGATACGCAGTATTTT.